The clone carrying this TCR beta chain occurred many times. Germline CDR1 is KGHSH and CDR2 is LQKENI. CDR3 length equals 13 residues. The V gene lost 3 bases and the J gene lost 12 bases, with 17 bases spanning the gap. First hyperthyroidism diagnosis is when the blood sample was obtained, before any ophthalmopathy symptoms. The sample is drawn from a study of T cells in Graves' hyperthyroidism and ophthalmopathy. TCR beta CDR3 region amplification was performed from RNA transcripts. HTBI primers drove first-round RT-PCR of the TCR CDR3. TCRdb re-called the multiplex PCR reads through MiXCR, storing one row per CDR3 protein. This sample carries around 380,000 distinct CDR3 sequences, about 14% of them seen once, and the ten largest clones take less than 25%.

The clonotype originates from a man aged 30 to 45 with Graves' hyperthyroidism that later progressed to Graves' ophthalmopathy. Input material: blood. The chain combines TRBV18 with TRBJ2-5; maybe TRBD1 (6 bases). The CDR3 sequence: CASSPSGHPGEYF. The CDR3 bases are TGTGCCAGCTCACCGAGTGGGCACCCAGGGGAGTACTTC.